The sequence of this TCR beta chain was determined in a study of CD8 T cell repertoires and HIV-1 epitope variants. Study overall: Epitopes were three Gag families plus Nef HW9 and YT9.

Method: immunoSEQ multiplex PCR; TCRdb's copy keeps in-frame clones and lacks some. Among roughly 7,300 clones listed, roughly 61% were seen once. To note about this clone: Its antigen is as yet unknown.

This CDR3 comprises 15 residues. Germline V gene lookup returns CDR1 SGHVS and CDR2 FQNEAQ. Trimming took 0 bases from V and 2 from J, leaving 9 bases between them. Sequenced material: cultured CD8+ T cells derived from PBMCs. V and J are TRBV7-8 and TRBJ2-3, with D perhaps TRBD1 or TRBD2 (6 bases each). The clonotype comes from a male donor with HIV. The CDR3 loop is CASSLAGGPTDTQYF. The DNA of the CDR3 is TGTGCCAGCAGCTTAGCTGGGGGGCCCACAGATACGCAGTATTTT.